The 30 T cell receptor beta chains in this list originate from one sample, sequenced in a study of glioma-infiltrating T cells. TCR alpha and beta CDR3 regions were amplified from RNA using iRepertoire nested multiplex PCR. A single record per CDR3 protein comes from TCRdb applying MiXCR to the multiplex PCR reads. The table has over 80,000 distinct CDR3 sequences, roughly 37% seen once. Sequencing was carried out using glioma tissue, nonneoplastic brain tissue, or PBMCs (not recorded which). The origin of the receptors is a human donor with low-grade glioma or glioblastoma, undergoing nonglioma brain surgery, or in good health (not recorded which).

This clonotype was detected ten times or more. The V call is TRBV10-1, the J call TRBJ2-7; D is undetermined. This CDR3 comprises 12 residues. V lost 8 bases and J 10 bases, leaving 18 bases between the germline ends. CDR1 is WNHNN, CDR2 SYGVQD, per germline (reference sequence). The CDR3 loop is CASARRAGRQYF. The DNA of the CDR3 is TGCGCCAGCGCCCGTCGGGCAGGACGACAGTACTTC.

This clonotype was seen repeatedly, ten times or more. The rearrangement links TRBV27 to TRBJ2-6; D is unclear. Trimming took 0 bases from V and 0 from J, leaving 6 bases between them. The V gene's germline CDR1 is MNHEY and CDR2 SMNVEV (reference sequence). This CDR3 has 16 residues. The CDR3 protein is CASSLSWFSGANVLTF. The CDR3 nucleotides are TGTGCCAGCAGTTTATCTTGGTTCTCTGGGGCCAACGTCCTGACTTTC.

This clonotype has ten or more counts. The genes are TRBV4-1 and TRBJ2-7; the D gene is possibly TRBD2 (6 bases). V was clipped by 2 bases and J by 0 bases, with 8 bases between them. CDR3 size: 14 residues. Germline lookup yields CDR1 MGHRA and CDR2 YSYEKL. The CDR3 bases are TGCGCCAGCAGCCAACTAGCGCACTCCTACGAGCAGTACTTC. This gives the protein CASSQLAHSYEQYF.

This clonotype was counted at least ten times. The rearrangement links TRBV19 to TRBJ2-7; 7 nucleotides match TRBD2. This CDR3 has 15 amino acids. The ends lost 3 bases at V and 3 bases at J; junction bases unmatched: 8. CDR1 is LNHDA, CDR2 SQIVND, per germline (reference sequence). CDR3 amino acids: CASSISPGRDYEQYF. DNA for the CDR3: TGTGCCAGTAGTATCTCGCCAGGGAGGGACTACGAGCAGTACTTC.

The chain uses TRBV20-1 and TRBJ2-3, with D maybe TRBD1 (5 bases). Trimming took 3 bases from V and 3 from J, leaving 13 bases between them. The CDR3 totals 14 residues. CDR1 and CDR2 (germline): DFQATT, SNEGSKA (reference sequence). The CDR3 loop reads CSARIGEPTDTQYF. The CDR3 region has the DNA TGCAGTGCTAGGATAGGGGAACCAACAGATACGCAGTATTTT.

This clonotype showed up many times. V usage is TRBV27 and J usage is TRBJ2-7; no clear D. V dropped 5 bases and J dropped 6 bases, with 20 bases sitting between them. Germline V gene lookup returns CDR1 MNHEY and CDR2 SMNVEV (reference sequence). The CDR3 sequence is 15 residues long. The CDR3, as DNA: TGTGCCAGCAGTCCCCGCCAGGTCGCCCTGTCCGAGCAGTACTTC. Amino acids: CASSPRQVALSEQYF.

This clonotype was seen at least ten times. This chain links TRBV5-4 with TRBJ2-7, with D perhaps TRBD1 or TRBD2 (6 bases each). The CDR3 runs to 12 residues. The germline V and J ends were trimmed by 9 bases and 2 bases, with 12 bases remaining between them. The germline V gene has CDR1 SGHNT and CDR2 YYREEE (reference sequence). CDR3 DNA sequence: TGTGCCATAAAAGGGGGGCCCTACGAGCAGTACTTC. This encodes CAIKGGPYEQYF.

The chain links TRBV5-1 to TRBJ2-5, with D possibly matching TRBD2 (5 bases). CDR3 length: 12 amino acids. Germline values: CDR1 SGHRS, CDR2 YFSETQ. Trimming pared 9 bases from V and 9 bases from J, leaving 18 bases between. The CDR3 spells CAITDGPEAQYF. In DNA, the CDR3 is TGCGCCATCACGGACGGGCCGGAGGCCCAGTACTTC.

This clonotype was observed many times. This chain joins TRBV20-1 and TRBJ1-3; 7 bases match TRBD1. J lost 4 bases, V lost 2 bases, and 17 bases had no gene match. The CDR3 is 18 residues long. In germline, CDR1 is DFQATT, CDR2 SNEGSKA (reference sequence). As DNA, the CDR3 is TGCAGTGCTAGACCAATGGCCAAGACAGGGTCGACGGGAAACACCATATATTTT. Translated, it gives CSARPMAKTGSTGNTIYF.

The sample holds many counts of this clonotype. The rearrangement links TRBV19 to TRBJ2-2; D call uncertain. The germline gives CDR1 LNHDA, CDR2 SQIVND (reference sequence). The CDR3 extends over 18 amino acids. V was clipped by 0 bases and J by 0 bases, with 14 bases between them. CDR3 DNA sequence: TGTGCCAGTAGTATAGATTTCGACGCACCAGCGAACACCGGGGAGCTGTTTTTT. Translated, it gives CASSIDFDAPANTGELFF.

This clonotype was counted ten times or more. The rearrangement links TRBV6-6 to TRBJ1-5; no clear D. The germline CDR1 and CDR2 sequences are MNHNY and SVGAGI (reference sequence). V lost 2 bases and J lost 0, with 8 bases in between. This CDR3 comprises 15 residues. CDR3 amino acids: CASSYGDYSNQPQHF. The DNA of the CDR3 is TGTGCCAGCAGTTACGGGGATTATAGCAATCAGCCCCAGCATTTT.

This clonotype occurred many times. This chain connects TRBV11-3 to TRBJ2-3; TRBD2 aligns across 13 bases. The CDR3 spans 16 residues. CDR1 and CDR2 (germline): SGHNT, YENEEA. With 5 bases clipped from V and 2 bases from J, the junction kept 4 bases outside the gene matches. Here the CDR3 reads CASSMTSGRTTDTQYF. The CDR3 DNA is TGTGCCAGCAGCATGACTAGCGGGAGGACCACAGATACGCAGTATTTT. The whole variable domain, remainder taken from reference TRBV11-3 and TRBJ2-3, is EAGVVQSPRYKIIEKKQPVAFWCNPISGHNTLYWYLQNLGQGPELLIRYENEEAVDDSQLPKDRFSAERLKGVDSTLKIQPAELGDSAVYLCASSMTSGRTTDTQYFGPGTRLTVL.

A note on this clonotype: This sequence may be a read error, since a much larger clone differs from it by one base. The genes are TRBV29-1 and TRBJ2-3; 8 bases are shared with TRBD2. The CDR3 covers 15 residues. Germline CDR1 reads SQVTM; CDR2 reads ANQGSEA. J lost 8 bases, V lost 6 bases, and 16 bases had no gene match. Here the CDR3 DNA reads TGCAGCGTCCAACGCCATAGCGGGATCTCTGGTACGCAGTATTTT. Residues: CSVQRHSGISGTQYF.

The sample holds many counts of this clonotype. The chain combines TRBV3-1 with TRBJ2-5; D remains ambiguous. Per the germline V gene, CDR1 is LGHDT and CDR2 is YNNKEL (reference sequence). CDR3 length: 11 amino acids. V gave up 3 bases and J gave up 3 bases, with 2 bases separating them. The CDR3 spells CASSHEETQYF. CDR3 DNA: TGTGCCAGCAGCCACGAAGAGACCCAGTACTTC.

The sample holds one count of this clonotype. A read error may account for a junction end that differs from germline. The CDR3 spells CVTRRDEQPDTQYF. The CDR3 DNA reads TGTGTCACCAGGAGAGATGAGCAACCGGATACGCAGTATTTT. This chain uses TRBV15 with TRBJ2-3; D gene unclear. The CDR3 runs 14 residues. Germline values: CDR1 LNHNV, CDR2 YYDKDF (reference sequence).

This clonotype came up many times. The V gene is TRBV6-2 or TRBV6-3, the J gene TRBJ2-6; maybe TRBD2 (5 bases). Trimming removed 6 bases from V and 0 bases from J, with 9 bases in between. The V gene's germline CDR1 is MNHEY and CDR2 SVGEGT. The CDR3 has 15 amino acids. CDR3 bases: TGTGCCAGCAGATACGGAGGCTCTGGGGCCAACGTCCTGACTTTC. The encoded protein is CASRYGGSGANVLTF.

This clonotype was counted once. This sequence joins TRBV7-2 and TRBJ2-1; possible D gene TRBD2, 6 bases. This CDR3 has 16 residues. Trimming took off 5 bases at V and 10 bases at J, with 24 bases between the two ends. CDR1 and CDR2 (germline): SGHTA, FQGNSA. The CDR3 is CASSQDGGGTPYEQFF. DNA for the CDR3: TGTGCCAGCAGCCAAGACGGGGGTGGAACGCCCTACGAGCAGTTCTTC. Filled out from reference TRBV7-2 and TRBJ2-1, the complete variable domain reads GAGVSQSPSNKVTEKGKDVELRCDPISGHTALYWYRQSLGQGLEFLIYFQGNSAPDKSGLPSDRFSAERTGGSVSTLTIQRTQQEDSAVYLCASSQDGGGTPYEQFFGPGTRLTVL.

The table lists this clonotype with many counts. The chain combines TRBV19 with TRBJ1-5; TRBD1 is a possible D gene (5 bases). The germline V gene encodes CDR1 LNHDA and CDR2 SQIVND (reference sequence). The CDR3 sequence is 15 residues long. Trimming took off 7 bases at V and 2 bases at J, with 15 bases between the two ends. In DNA form, the CDR3 reads TGTGCCAGTACTTTCAGGGATTGGGGCAATCAGCCCCAGCATTTT. It is translated as CASTFRDWGNQPQHF.

This clonotype came up many times. This sequence joins TRBV10-3 and TRBJ1-2, with 9 bases fitting TRBD1. CDR3 length equals 15 residues. Germline V gives CDR1 ENHRY, CDR2 SYGVKD. With 3 bases clipped from V and 4 bases from J, the junction kept 6 bases outside the gene matches. CDR3 nucleotide sequence: TGTGCCATCAGTGAAAGGGACAGGGCTAGCTATGGCTACACCTTC. As protein: CAISERDRASYGYTF.

Of note for this clonotype: Mismatch with germline at one junction end may stem from a read error. This sequence joins TRBV24-1 and TRBJ2-2; D tentatively fits TRBD1 or TRBD2 (5 bases each). The CDR3 contains 13 residues. CDR1 and CDR2 (germline): KGHDR, SFDVKD. CDR3 sequence (DNA): TGTGCCACCACTTCGACGGGGACCGGGGAGCTGGTTTTT. Protein sequence: CATTSTGTGELVF.

To note about this clonotype: The junction does not match germline at one end; this may be a read error. The chain has TRBV6-1 and TRBJ1-2; 7 bases agree with TRBD1. The CDR3 spans 13 residues. Germline CDR1 reads MNHNS; CDR2 reads SASEGT. CDR3 loop: CATRDSYNYGYNF. CDR3 bases: TGTGCCACAAGGGACAGTTATAACTATGGCTACAACTTC.

There are many counts of this clonotype. The chain combines TRBV15 with TRBJ2-7, with unresolved D. V was pared by 1 base and J by 6 bases, with 7 bases between. The CDR3 has 12 residues. Germline V CDR1 and CDR2: LNHNV, YYDKDF (reference sequence). In DNA form, the CDR3 reads TGTGCCACCAGCAGAGTAGGGCGCGAGCAGTACTTC. Residues: CATSRVGREQYF. The whole variable domain, remainder taken from reference TRBV15 and TRBJ2-7, is DAMVIQNPRYQVTQFGKPVTLSCSQTLNHNVMYWYQQKSSQAPKLLFHYYDKDFNNEADTPDNFQSRRPNTSFCFLDIRSPGLGDTAMYLCATSRVGREQYFGPGTRLTVT.

This clonotype was counted ten times or more. The chain has TRBV6-6 and TRBJ2-3; D remains ambiguous. V was pared by 2 bases and J by 4 bases, with 10 bases between. The CDR3 has 14 residues. Germline V lookup: CDR1 MNHNY, CDR2 SVGAGI (reference sequence). For the CDR3, the DNA is TGTGCCAGCAGTTACGGACGGCTAGCAGATACGCAGTATTTT. It encodes CASSYGRLADTQYF.

This clonotype turned up a few times. The chain employs TRBV5-6 and TRBJ1-2, with D maybe TRBD1 (5 bases). Germline loops: CDR1 SGHDT, CDR2 YYEEEE. CDR3 length: 14 amino acids. V was cut by 1 base and J by 6 bases, with 13 bases left in between. In DNA form, the CDR3 reads TGTGCCAGCAGCTTGTTTCAGGGTACAGATGGCTACACCTTC. Amino acids: CASSLFQGTDGYTF.

V and J are TRBV9 and TRBJ2-7; 8 nucleotides line up with TRBD1. CDR1 and CDR2 (germline): SGDLS, YYNGEE. Trimming at V came to 3 bases and at J to 2 bases, leaving 4 bases not matched to a gene. The CDR3 consists of 14 residues. The CDR3 nucleotides are TGTGCCAGCAGCGGCCGGACAGGGCCCTACGAGCAGTACTTC. Its translation: CASSGRTGPYEQYF.

Worth noting for this clonotype: Germline is not matched at one junction end, which may reflect a read error. This rearrangement joins TRBV28 to TRBJ1-6; no firm D call. CDR3 length equals 14 residues. Per the germline V gene, CDR1 is MDHEN and CDR2 is SYDVKM. CDR3 nucleotide sequence: TGTGCCAGCGCCCGCTCTGCGGGGAATTCACCCCCCCACTTT. The encoded protein is CASARSAGNSPPHF.

This clonotype was counted ten times or more. The V gene is TRBV7-2, the J gene TRBJ2-7; D remains ambiguous. This CDR3 contains 11 residues. CDR1 and CDR2 (germline): SGHTA, FQGNSA. Trimming removed 8 bases from V and 0 bases from J, with 5 bases in between. CDR3 sequence (DNA): TGTGCCAGCGCCTTCTCCTACGAGCAGTACTTC. Translated, it gives CASAFSYEQYF.

This clonotype was detected ten times or more. The chain uses TRBV7-3 and TRBJ2-1; D perhaps matches TRBD1 (5 bases). The germline V and J ends were trimmed by 5 bases and 7 bases, with 15 bases remaining between them. The length of the CDR3 is 14 residues. Germline assignment: CDR1 SGHTA and CDR2 FQGTGA. CDR3 nucleotide sequence: TGTGCCAGCAGCCCTACTCGTAGGGGTAATGAGCAGTTCTTC. This encodes CASSPTRRGNEQFF.

In its sample, this clonotype was seen many times. V and J are TRBV19 and TRBJ2-1, with no clear D. With 6 bases removed from V and 2 bases from J, the gap between germline ends came to 8 bases. This CDR3 contains 13 residues. CDR1 is LNHDA and CDR2 is SQIVND in the germline V gene (reference sequence). The CDR3, as DNA: TGTGCCAGTAGCGGTGGGGCCTACAATGAGCAGTTCTTC. Translating gives CASSGGAYNEQFF.

This clonotype was recorded a few times. The chain has TRBV5-5 and TRBJ2-7; D gene ambiguous. V dropped 0 bases and J dropped 5 bases, with 9 bases sitting between them. Looked up from germline, CDR1 is SGHKS and CDR2 is YYEKEE (reference sequence). This CDR3 is built from 13 residues. The CDR3 region has the DNA TGTGCCAGCAGCTTGGATTGGTTTCACGAGCAGTACTTC. It encodes CASSLDWFHEQYF. The complete variable domain, with remaining parts taken from reference TRBV5-5 and TRBJ2-7, reads DAGVTQSPTHLIKTRGQQVTLRCSPISGHKSVSWYQQVLGQGPQFIFQYYEKEERGRGNFPDRFSARQFPNYSSELNVNALLLGDSALYLCASSLDWFHEQYFGPGTRLTVT.